One and the same sample provided the 10 T cell receptor beta chains below, sequenced in a study of shared clonotypes between healthy human individuals. TCRdb's copy holds only in-frame clones and misses some; the assay was immunoSEQ multiplex PCR. The sample includes roughly 1,500,000 clones, around 98% of them seen just once. Sequenced: naive CD4+ T cells sorted from blood. Documented subset: CD45RA+ positively selected. These receptors were taken from a man under 40 in good health.

This clone came up once. The J gene is TRBJ1-5, the V gene TRBV28; TRBD1 is a possible D gene (5 bases). The V gene's germline CDR1 is MDHEN and CDR2 SYDVKM. The ends were cut back, 5 bases at V and 0 bases at J, with 8 bases in the middle. The CDR3 is 14 amino acids. The CDR3 is CASSGTYSNQPQHF. As DNA, the CDR3 is TGTGCCAGCAGTGGGACCTATAGCAATCAGCCCCAGCATTTT.

The V and J genes are TRBV7-6 and TRBJ2-7, with a possible D match to TRBD2 (5 bases). The CDR3 is 16 residues long. Between the trimmed V and J ends, which lost 1 base and 6 bases, there was a span of 19 bases. Germline CDR1 reads SGHVS; CDR2 reads FNYEAQ. The CDR3 loop is CASSLVPPGEPGEQYF. The CDR3 bases are TGTGCCAGCAGCTTAGTCCCCCCCGGGGAGCCAGGCGAGCAGTACTTC.

This clone was recorded only once. The CDR3 loop is CASSQQRNQPQHF. The DNA for the CDR3 is TGTGCCAGCAGCCAGCAGAGGAATCAGCCCCAGCATTTT. The V gene is TRBV14, the J gene TRBJ1-5, with D hard to call. The CDR3 contains 13 residues. In germline, CDR1 is SGHDN, CDR2 FVKESK. Trimming stripped 3 bases from V and 4 bases from J, with 7 bases between.

The chain combines TRBV18 with TRBJ2-1, with TRBD1 identical over 7 bases. CDR3 length: 13 residues. The V gene end was trimmed by 6 bases and the J gene end by 5 bases; junction bases not matched to a gene: 4. Germline loops: CDR1 KGHSH, CDR2 LQKENI. CDR3: CASSRTGNNEQFF. The CDR3 nucleotides read TGTGCCAGCTCCCGGACAGGAAACAATGAGCAGTTCTTC.

The rearrangement joins TRBV4-3 to TRBJ2-3; TRBD2 matches 7 bases. In germline, CDR1 is LGHNA, CDR2 YSLEER. V dropped 1 base and J dropped 4; count of bases not matched to a gene: 8. The CDR3 sequence is 16 residues long. CDR3 DNA sequence: TGCGCCAGCAGCCAAGTGGGGGGAGGGCCAGCAGATACGCAGTATTTT. Translating gives CASSQVGGGPADTQYF.

This rearrangement joins TRBV27 to TRBJ2-3; no reliable D call. The CDR3 runs to 15 residues. Germline V gene data show CDR1 as MNHEY and CDR2 as SMNVEV (reference sequence). V shed 8 bases and J shed 0 bases, with 15 bases lying between them. CDR3 sequence: CASANRLESTDTQYF. As DNA, the CDR3 is TGTGCCAGCGCCAATCGGCTCGAGAGCACAGATACGCAGTATTTT.

The rearrangement links TRBV18 to TRBJ1-2; D is unresolved. CDR1 and CDR2 (germline): KGHSH, LQKENI. V lost 1 base to trimming and J lost 3 bases, with 12 bases between them. This CDR3 comprises 15 residues. For the CDR3, the DNA is TGTGCCAGCTCACCACGGCATCTAGGAGACTATGGCTACACCTTC. Translation: CASSPRHLGDYGYTF.

This chain connects TRBV9 to TRBJ2-7; D gene ambiguous. V shed 8 bases and J shed 2 bases, with 17 bases lying between them. Germline CDR1 reads SGDLS; CDR2 reads YYNGEE. The CDR3 runs 14 residues. This CDR3 reads CASSSTHLTYEQYF. DNA for the CDR3: TGTGCCAGTTCCTCAACCCATCTCACCTACGAGCAGTACTTC.

CDR3 sequence (DNA): TGTGCCAGCAGCCCCCCTTTTCGCGGGAGGGAGGACAATGAGCAGTTCTTC. The encoded protein is CASSPPFRGREDNEQFF. The V gene is TRBV7-9, the J gene TRBJ2-1; TRBD2 matches 9 bases. This CDR3 has 17 amino acids. With 5 bases clipped from V and 5 bases from J, the junction kept 13 bases outside the gene matches. Germline V gives CDR1 SEHNR, CDR2 FQNEAQ (reference sequence).

The chain is built from TRBV7-6 and TRBJ2-1, with 9 bases fitting TRBD2. The CDR3 consists of 14 residues. Germline assignment: CDR1 SGHVS and CDR2 FNYEAQ. Trimming took 5 bases from V and 5 from J; bases not matched to a gene: 4. The CDR3: CASSPIAGDNEQFF. CDR3 DNA: TGTGCCAGCAGCCCAATAGCGGGGGACAATGAGCAGTTCTTC.